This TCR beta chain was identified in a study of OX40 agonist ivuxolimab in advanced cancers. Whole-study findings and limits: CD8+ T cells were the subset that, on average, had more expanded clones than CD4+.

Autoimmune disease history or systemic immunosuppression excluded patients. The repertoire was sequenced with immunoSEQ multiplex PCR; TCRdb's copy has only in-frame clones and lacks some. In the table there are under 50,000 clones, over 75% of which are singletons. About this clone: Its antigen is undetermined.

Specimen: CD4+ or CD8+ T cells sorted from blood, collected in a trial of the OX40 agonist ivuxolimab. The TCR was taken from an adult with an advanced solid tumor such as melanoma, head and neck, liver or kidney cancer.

The DNA of the CDR3 is TGTGCCAGCAGCTATGTATCCGGGACAGGGAGGCTTTCACCCCTCCACTTT. This encodes CASSYVSGTGRLSPLHF. This chain joins TRBV7-9 and TRBJ1-6, with 9 bases identical to TRBD1. After removal of 4 bases from V and 9 bases from J, the junction contained 13 bases not matched to a gene. There are 17 residues in the CDR3. Germline CDR1 reads SEHNR; CDR2 reads FQNEAQ (reference sequence).